The following is a TCR beta chain sequence with its context. The data originate from a study of OX40 agonist ivuxolimab in advanced cancers. Exclusion applied to patients with autoimmune disease history or systemic immunosuppression. The assay was immunoSEQ multiplex PCR, and TCRdb's table has in-frame clones only and misses some. The profile shows 90,000 to 100,000 clones, about 80% of them singletons. This CDR3 spans 13 amino acids. Germline V gives CDR1 LGHNA, CDR2 YSLEER. V lost 4 bases, J lost 4 bases, and 11 bases lay in between. Sample: CD4+ or CD8+ T cells sorted from blood, taken in a trial of the OX40 agonist ivuxolimab. The chain combines TRBV4-3 with TRBJ2-7; D may match TRBD1 or TRBD2 (5 bases each). The receptor's source is an adult with an advanced solid tumor such as melanoma, head and neck, liver or kidney cancer. In DNA, the CDR3 is TGCGCCAGCAGCCGAGGGGAAGATTACGAGCAGTACTTC. Translated, it gives CASSRGEDYEQYF.